This T cell receptor beta chain was documented in a study of CD8+ T cells in alopecia areata. Study-level background: Each of the treated patients was given oral tofacitinib, 5 to 10 mg twice daily, for moderate-to-severe alopecia areata.

TCR sequencing used cDNA made by reverse transcription of extracted RNA. Sequencing was performed with immunoSEQ multiplex PCR; in TCRdb, only in-frame clones are kept and a portion is missing. The sample holds some 99,000 clones, roughly 64% seen once. Specified treatment: oral pan-JAK inhibitor, 5-10 mg twice daily. This clone has only a few counts. The sample here was CD8+ T cells sorted from blood, taken at week 4, from a patient treated with tofacitinib. The sequence derives from a human donor with alopecia areata.

The CDR3 DNA reads TGCAGCGTTGAAGATCCGGACCGATGGCCCAACAATGAGCAGTTCTTC. Protein sequence: CSVEDPDRWPNNEQFF. The chain links TRBV29-1 to TRBJ2-1, with D hard to call. Between the trimmed V and J ends, which lost 0 bases and 5 bases, there was a span of 17 bases. The germline V gene encodes CDR1 SQVTM and CDR2 ANQGSEA. The CDR3 covers 16 residues.